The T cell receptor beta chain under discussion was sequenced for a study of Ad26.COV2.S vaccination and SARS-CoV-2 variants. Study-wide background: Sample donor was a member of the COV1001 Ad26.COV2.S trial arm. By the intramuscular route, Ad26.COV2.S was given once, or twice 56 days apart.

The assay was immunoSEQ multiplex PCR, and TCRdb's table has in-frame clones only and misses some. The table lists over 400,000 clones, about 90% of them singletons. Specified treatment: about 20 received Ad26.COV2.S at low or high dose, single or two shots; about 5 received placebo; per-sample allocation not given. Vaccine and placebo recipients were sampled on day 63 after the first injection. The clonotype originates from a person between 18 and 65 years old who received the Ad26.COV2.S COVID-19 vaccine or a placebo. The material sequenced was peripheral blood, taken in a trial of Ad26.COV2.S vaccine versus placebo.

The CDR3 loop reads CASSPGDSYDRAFF. DNA for the CDR3: TGCGCCAGCAGCCCAGGGGACAGTTACGATAGGGCTTTCTTT. The V call is TRBV4-3, the J call TRBJ1-1; 7 nucleotides line up with TRBD1. With 4 bases clipped from V and 11 bases from J, the junction kept 13 bases outside the gene matches. The CDR3 sequence is 14 residues long. Germline loops: CDR1 LGHNA, CDR2 YSLEER.